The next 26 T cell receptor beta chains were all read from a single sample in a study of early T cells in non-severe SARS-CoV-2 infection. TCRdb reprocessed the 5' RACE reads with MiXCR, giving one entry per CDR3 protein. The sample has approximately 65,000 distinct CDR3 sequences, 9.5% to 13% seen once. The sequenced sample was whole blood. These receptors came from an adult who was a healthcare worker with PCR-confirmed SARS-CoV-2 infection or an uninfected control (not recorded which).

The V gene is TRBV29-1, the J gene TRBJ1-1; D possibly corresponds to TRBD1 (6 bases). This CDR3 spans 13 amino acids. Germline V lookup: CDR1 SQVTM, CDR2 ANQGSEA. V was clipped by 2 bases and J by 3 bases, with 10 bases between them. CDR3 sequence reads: CSVETGLDTEAFF. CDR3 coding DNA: TGCAGCGTTGAAACAGGGCTAGACACTGAAGCTTTCTTT.

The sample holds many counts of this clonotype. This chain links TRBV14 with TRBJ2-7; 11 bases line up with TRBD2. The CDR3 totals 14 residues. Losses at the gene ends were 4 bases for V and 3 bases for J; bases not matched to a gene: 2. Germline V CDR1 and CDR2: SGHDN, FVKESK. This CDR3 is CASSLGTSGYEQYF. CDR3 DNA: TGTGCCAGCAGCCTTGGGACTAGCGGCTACGAGCAGTACTTC.

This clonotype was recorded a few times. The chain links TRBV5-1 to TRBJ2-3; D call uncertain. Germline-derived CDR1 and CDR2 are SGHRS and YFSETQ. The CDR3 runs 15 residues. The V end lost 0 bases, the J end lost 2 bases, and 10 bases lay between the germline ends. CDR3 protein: CASSLDLKHTDTQYF. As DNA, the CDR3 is TGCGCCAGCAGCTTGGATCTAAAACACACAGATACGCAGTATTTT.

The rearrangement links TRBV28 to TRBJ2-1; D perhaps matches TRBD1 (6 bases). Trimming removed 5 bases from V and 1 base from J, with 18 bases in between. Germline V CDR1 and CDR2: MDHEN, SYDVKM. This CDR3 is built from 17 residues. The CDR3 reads CASSAPPQGESYNEQFF. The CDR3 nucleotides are TGTGCCAGCAGTGCTCCACCACAGGGCGAATCCTACAATGAGCAGTTCTTC. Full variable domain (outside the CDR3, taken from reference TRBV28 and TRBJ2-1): DVKVTQSSRYLVKRTGEKVFLECVQDMDHENMFWYRQDPGLGLRLIYFSYDVKMKEKGDIPEGYSVSREKKERFSLILESASTNQTSMYLCASSAPPQGESYNEQFFGPGTRLTVL.

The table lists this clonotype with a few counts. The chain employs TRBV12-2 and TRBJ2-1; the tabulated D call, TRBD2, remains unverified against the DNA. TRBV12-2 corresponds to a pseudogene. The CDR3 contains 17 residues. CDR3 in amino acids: CASRLPGTRSSYNEQFF. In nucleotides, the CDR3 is TGTGCAAGTCGCTTACCCGGGACTCGTAGCTCCTACAATGAGCAGTTCTTC.

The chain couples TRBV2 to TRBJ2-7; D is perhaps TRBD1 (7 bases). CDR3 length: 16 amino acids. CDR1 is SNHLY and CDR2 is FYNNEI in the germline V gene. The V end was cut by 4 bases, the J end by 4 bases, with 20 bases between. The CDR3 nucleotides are TGTGCCAGCAGTGGCGGTAGGGAGACAGGGAGGTACGAGCAGTACTTC. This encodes CASSGGRETGRYEQYF. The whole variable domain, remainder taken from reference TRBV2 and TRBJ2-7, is EPEVTQTPSHQVTQMGQEVILRCVPISNHLYFYWYRQILGQKVEFLVSFYNNEISEKSEIFDDQFSVERPDGSNFTLKIRSTKLEDSAMYFCASSGGRETGRYEQYFGPGTRLTVT.

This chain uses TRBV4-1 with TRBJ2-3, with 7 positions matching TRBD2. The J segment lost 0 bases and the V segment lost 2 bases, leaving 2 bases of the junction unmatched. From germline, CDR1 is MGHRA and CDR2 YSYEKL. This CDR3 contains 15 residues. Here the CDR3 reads CASSQLAVSTDTQYF. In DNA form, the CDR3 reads TGCGCCAGCAGCCAACTAGCGGTGAGCACAGATACGCAGTATTTT.

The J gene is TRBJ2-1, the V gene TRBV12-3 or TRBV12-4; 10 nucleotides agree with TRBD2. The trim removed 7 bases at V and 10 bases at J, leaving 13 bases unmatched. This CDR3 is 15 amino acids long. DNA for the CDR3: TGTGCCAGCAACCTTAGCGGGAGGTCGCTTCGAGAGCAGTTCTTC. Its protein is CASNLSGRSLREQFF.

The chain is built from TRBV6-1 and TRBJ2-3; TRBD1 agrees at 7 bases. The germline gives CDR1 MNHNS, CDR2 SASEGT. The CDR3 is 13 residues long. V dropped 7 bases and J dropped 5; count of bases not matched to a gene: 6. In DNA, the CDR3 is TGTGCCAGCACCAGGGGGAAGAAAGATACGCAGTATTTT. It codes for CASTRGKKDTQYF.

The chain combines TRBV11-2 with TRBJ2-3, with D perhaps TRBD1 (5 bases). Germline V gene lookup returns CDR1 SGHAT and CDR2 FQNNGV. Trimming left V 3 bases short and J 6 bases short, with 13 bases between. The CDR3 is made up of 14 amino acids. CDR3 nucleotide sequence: TGTGCCAGCAGCTTCAACAGGAGAACCGATACGCAGTATTTT. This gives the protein CASSFNRRTDTQYF. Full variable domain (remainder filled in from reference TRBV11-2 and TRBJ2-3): EAGVAQSPRYKIIEKRQSVAFWCNPISGHATLYWYQQILGQGPKLLIQFQNNGVVDDSQLPKDRFSAERLKGVDSTLKIQPAKLEDSAVYLCASSFNRRTDTQYFGPGTRLTVL.

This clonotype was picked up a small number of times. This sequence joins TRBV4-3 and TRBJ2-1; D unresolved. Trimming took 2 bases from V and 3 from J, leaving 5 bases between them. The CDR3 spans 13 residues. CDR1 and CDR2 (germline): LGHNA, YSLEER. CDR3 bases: TGCGCCAGCAGCCAAACGCTCTACAATGAGCAGTTCTTC. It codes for CASSQTLYNEQFF.

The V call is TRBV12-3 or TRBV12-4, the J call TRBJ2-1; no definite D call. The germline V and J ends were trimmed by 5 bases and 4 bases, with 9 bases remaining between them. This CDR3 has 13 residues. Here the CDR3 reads CASSPGRYNEQFF. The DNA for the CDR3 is TGTGCCAGCAGTCCCGGTAGGTACAATGAGCAGTTCTTC.

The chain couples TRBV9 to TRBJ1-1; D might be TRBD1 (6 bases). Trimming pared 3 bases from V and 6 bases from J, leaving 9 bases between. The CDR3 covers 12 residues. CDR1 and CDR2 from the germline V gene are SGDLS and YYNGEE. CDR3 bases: TGTGCCAGCAGCGCGGGGGGGCCTGAAGCTTTCTTT. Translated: CASSAGGPEAFF.

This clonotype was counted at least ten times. CDR3 nucleotide sequence: TGTGCCAGCAGCCCACCGGGGGGGGGAGTGGGCACTGAAGCTTTCTTT. It translates to CASSPPGGGVGTEAFF. The V and J genes are TRBV3-1 and TRBJ1-1; perhaps TRBD1 as D (5 bases). CDR3 length: 16 residues. V was clipped by 4 bases and J by 4 bases, with 19 bases between them. Germline V gene lookup returns CDR1 LGHDT and CDR2 YNNKEL (reference sequence).

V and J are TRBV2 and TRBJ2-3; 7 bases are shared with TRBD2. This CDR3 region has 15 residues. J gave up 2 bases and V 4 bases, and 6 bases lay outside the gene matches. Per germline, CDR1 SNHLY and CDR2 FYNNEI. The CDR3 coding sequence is TGTGCCAGCAGTGCCCAGCGGGGTATCACAGATACGCAGTATTTT. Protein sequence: CASSAQRGITDTQYF. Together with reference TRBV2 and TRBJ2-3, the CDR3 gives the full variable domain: EPEVTQTPSHQVTQMGQEVILRCVPISNHLYFYWYRQILGQKVEFLVSFYNNEISEKSEIFDDQFSVERPDGSNFTLKIRSTKLEDSAMYFCASSAQRGITDTQYFGPGTRLTVL.

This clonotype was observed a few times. DNA for the CDR3: TGTGCCAGCAGCCCCTTTGTCATATTGTACTTC. It encodes CASSPFVILYF. The chain uses TRBV7-9 and TRBJ2-7; D unclear. Germline assignment: CDR1 SEHNR and CDR2 FQNEAQ (reference sequence). The germline V and J ends were trimmed by 5 bases and 12 bases, with 14 bases remaining between them. This CDR3 region has 11 residues. The whole variable domain, filled in from reference TRBV7-9 and TRBJ2-7, reads DTGVSQNPRHKITKRGQNVTFRCDPISEHNRLYWYRQTLGQGPEFLTYFQNEAQLEKSRLLSDRFSAERPKGSFSTLEIQRTEQGDSAMYLCASSPFVILYFGPGTRLTVT.

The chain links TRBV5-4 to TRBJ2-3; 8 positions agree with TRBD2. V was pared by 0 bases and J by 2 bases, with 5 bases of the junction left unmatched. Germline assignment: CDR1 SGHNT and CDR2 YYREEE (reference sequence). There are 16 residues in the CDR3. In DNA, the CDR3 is TGTGCCAGCAGCTTGGAACTAGCGGCCGTCACAGATACGCAGTATTTT. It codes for CASSLELAAVTDTQYF.

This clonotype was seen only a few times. The chain's CDR3 is CASRPHRGGGYEQYF. CDR3 bases: TGTGCCAGCAGACCTCACCGGGGGGGAGGCTACGAGCAGTACTTC. The genes are TRBV12-3 or TRBV12-4 and TRBJ2-7, with 8 positions matching TRBD2. The CDR3 has 15 amino acids. The V and J ends lost 6 bases and 3 bases, in that order; junction bases with no gene match: 10.

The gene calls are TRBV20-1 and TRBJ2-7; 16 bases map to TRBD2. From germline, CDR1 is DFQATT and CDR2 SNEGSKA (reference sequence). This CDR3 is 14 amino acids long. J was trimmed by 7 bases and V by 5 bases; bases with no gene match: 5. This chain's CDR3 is CSAEGLAGGREQYF. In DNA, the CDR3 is TGCAGTGCTGAGGGACTAGCGGGAGGGCGTGAGCAGTACTTC.

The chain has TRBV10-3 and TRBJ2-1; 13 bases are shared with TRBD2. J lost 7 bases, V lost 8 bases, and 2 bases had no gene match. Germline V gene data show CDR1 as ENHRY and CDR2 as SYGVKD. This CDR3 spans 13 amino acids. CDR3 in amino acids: CAIGLAGANEQFF. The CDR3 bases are TGTGCCATCGGACTAGCGGGAGCAAATGAGCAGTTCTTC.

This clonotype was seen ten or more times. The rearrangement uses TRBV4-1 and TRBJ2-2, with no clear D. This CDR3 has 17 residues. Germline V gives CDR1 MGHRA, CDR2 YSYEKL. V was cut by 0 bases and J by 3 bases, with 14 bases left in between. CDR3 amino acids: CASSQDFVAGDTGELFF. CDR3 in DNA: TGCGCCAGCAGCCAAGATTTCGTTGCAGGCGACACCGGGGAGCTGTTTTTT.

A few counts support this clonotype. Written as DNA, the CDR3 is TGTGCCAGCAGCTTAGTCGGTAGCGGAGGCTACGAGCAGTACTTC. Translation: CASSLVGSGGYEQYF. The chain has TRBV7-2 and TRBJ2-7; TRBD2 might be the D (6 bases). V gave up 1 base and J gave up 3 bases, with 13 bases separating them. The CDR3 has 15 amino acids. CDR1 and CDR2 (germline): SGHTA, FQGNSA.

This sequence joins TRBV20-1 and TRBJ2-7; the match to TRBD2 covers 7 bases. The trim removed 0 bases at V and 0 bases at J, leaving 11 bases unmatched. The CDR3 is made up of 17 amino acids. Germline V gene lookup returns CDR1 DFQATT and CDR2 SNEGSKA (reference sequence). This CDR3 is CSARDGFELAYSYEQYF. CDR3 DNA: TGCAGTGCTAGAGATGGGTTTGAACTAGCGTACTCCTACGAGCAGTACTTC.

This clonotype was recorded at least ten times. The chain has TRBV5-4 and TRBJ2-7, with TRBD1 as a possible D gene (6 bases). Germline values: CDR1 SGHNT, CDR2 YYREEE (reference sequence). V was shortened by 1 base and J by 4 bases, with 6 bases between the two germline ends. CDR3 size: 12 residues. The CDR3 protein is CASSLRGYEQYF. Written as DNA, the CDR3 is TGTGCCAGCAGCTTGAGGGGGTACGAGCAGTACTTC.

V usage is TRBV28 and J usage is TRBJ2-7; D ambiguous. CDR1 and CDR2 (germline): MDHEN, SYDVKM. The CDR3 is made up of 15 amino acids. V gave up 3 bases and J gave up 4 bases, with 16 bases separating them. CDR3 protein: CASSFNRRHYYEQYF. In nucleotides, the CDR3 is TGTGCCAGCAGTTTTAACCGCCGTCACTATTACGAGCAGTACTTC.

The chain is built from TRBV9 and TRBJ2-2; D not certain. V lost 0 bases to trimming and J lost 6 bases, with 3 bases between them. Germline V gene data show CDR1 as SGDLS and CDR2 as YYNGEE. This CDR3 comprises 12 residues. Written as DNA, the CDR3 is TGTGCCAGCAGCGTAGTTCCCGGGGAGCTGTTTTTT. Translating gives CASSVVPGELFF.